Listed below are T cell receptor beta chains from one sample, sequenced in a study of Ad26.COV2.S vaccination and SARS-CoV-2 variants. Clones were read by immunoSEQ multiplex PCR, and TCRdb kept only the in-frame ones, dropping some. The sample has 510,000 or so clones, 87% seen once. Sequencing was performed on peripheral blood, taken in a trial of Ad26.COV2.S vaccine versus placebo. Receptor source: a person aged 18-60 years who received the Ad26.COV2.S COVID-19 vaccine or a placebo. Each CDR3 is given with its conserved first and last residue. A D gene is named only where the DNA matches it firmly. Clone size is not always given. Where it is, it says once, few, many or a class for expanded clones.

cdr3_nt: TGTGCCAGCAGTTACTCGGTAGGACAGGCTGAGCAGTTCTTC
cdr3_aa: CASSYSVGQAEQFF
clone_size: -
j_call: TRBJ2-1
v_call: TRBV6-5
d_call: TRBD1

cdr3_nt: TGTGCCAGTGGGGCGGTTCCGCAAGAGACCCAGTACTTC
cdr3_aa: CASGAVPQETQYF
clone_size: few
j_call: TRBJ2-5
v_call: TRBV19
d_call: -

cdr3_nt: TGTGCCATCAGGACTTCAGGGACAGGGGCGCGCTTCAACTCTGGAAACACCATATATTTT
cdr3_aa: CAIRTSGTGARFNSGNTIYF
clone_size: once
j_call: TRBJ1-3
v_call: TRBV10-3
d_call: TRBD1

cdr3_nt: TGTGCCAGCAGGTCCCTCGGCGAGCAGTACTTC
cdr3_aa: CASRSLGEQYF
clone_size: few
j_call: TRBJ2-7
v_call: TRBV28
d_call: -

cdr3_nt: TGCAGTGCTAGAGTGGGATATGGCTACACCTTC
cdr3_aa: CSARVGYGYTF
clone_size: -
j_call: TRBJ1-2
v_call: TRBV20-1
d_call: -

cdr3_nt: TGCAGTGCTAGCGGGGGAGATACGCAGTATTTT
cdr3_aa: CSASGGDTQYF
clone_size: -
j_call: TRBJ2-3
v_call: TRBV20-1
d_call: -

cdr3_nt: TGCAGCGTCGAGACGATGGGGCCGACAAACGAGCAGTACTTC
cdr3_aa: CSVETMGPTNEQYF
clone_size: -
j_call: TRBJ2-7
v_call: TRBV29-1
d_call: -

cdr3_nt: TGTGCCAGCAGCGCGAGCTCCTACGAGCAGTACTTC
cdr3_aa: CASSASSYEQYF
clone_size: -
j_call: TRBJ2-7
v_call: TRBV5-6
d_call: -

cdr3_nt: TGCGCCAGCAGCCCCGGGCCCCTAGCGGGAGGGTTTCGATCCTACAATGAGCAGTTCTTC
cdr3_aa: CASSPGPLAGGFRSYNEQFF
clone_size: once
j_call: TRBJ2-1
v_call: TRBV5-1
d_call: TRBD2

cdr3_nt: TGTGCCAGCAGCCCACGGACGGCAGATACGCAGTATTTT
cdr3_aa: CASSPRTADTQYF
clone_size: -
j_call: TRBJ2-3
v_call: TRBV9
d_call: -

cdr3_nt: TGTGCCAGCAGCCATGCGGGACAGGTGTCCTACGAGCAGTACTTC
cdr3_aa: CASSHAGQVSYEQYF
clone_size: -
j_call: TRBJ2-7
v_call: TRBV3-1/TRBV3-2
d_call: TRBD1

cdr3_nt: TGTGCCTGGAGGTTGGGGCGGGAGAGACCTTACGAGCAGTACTTC
cdr3_aa: CAWRLGRERPYEQYF
clone_size: -
j_call: TRBJ2-7
v_call: TRBV30
d_call: TRBD2

cdr3_nt: TGTGCCTGCGCAGGACGGGCCTCCAATCAGCCCCAGCATTTT
cdr3_aa: CACAGRASNQPQHF
clone_size: -
j_call: TRBJ1-5
v_call: TRBV30
d_call: -

cdr3_nt: TGTGCCAGCAGCTTTATCCCATCGGACACTGAAGCTTTCTTT
cdr3_aa: CASSFIPSDTEAFF
clone_size: once
j_call: TRBJ1-1
v_call: TRBV7-9
d_call: -

cdr3_nt: TGTGCCGGACAAAGGGGAAACACTGAAGCTTTCTTT
cdr3_aa: CAGQRGNTEAFF
clone_size: -
j_call: TRBJ1-1
v_call: TRBV6-1
d_call: -

cdr3_nt: TGTGCCAGCAGCAAAGCCTGGACAGGGGTCGGCACCGGGGAGCTGTTTTTT
cdr3_aa: CASSKAWTGVGTGELFF
clone_size: -
j_call: TRBJ2-2
v_call: TRBV21-1
d_call: -

cdr3_nt: TGTGCCAGCAGCTTGACTCACGGGGAGCTGTTTTTT
cdr3_aa: CASSLTHGELFF
clone_size: -
j_call: TRBJ2-2
v_call: TRBV5-5
d_call: -

cdr3_nt: TGTGCCGGAACAACGGGGTCTTGGGGGAACACTGAAGCTTTCTTT
cdr3_aa: CAGTTGSWGNTEAFF
clone_size: -
j_call: TRBJ1-1
v_call: TRBV6-5
d_call: -

cdr3_nt: TGTGCCAGCAGTTACGGACAGGGGCGCAGCTATGGCTACACCTTC
cdr3_aa: CASSYGQGRSYGYTF
clone_size: -
j_call: TRBJ1-2
v_call: TRBV6-2/TRBV6-3
d_call: TRBD1

cdr3_nt: TGTGCCAGCAGCCCCCGGCAGGTCTCTGGAAACACCATATATTTT
cdr3_aa: CASSPRQVSGNTIYF
clone_size: -
j_call: TRBJ1-3
v_call: TRBV9
d_call: -

cdr3_nt: TGTGCCAGCAGCGTAGAGGGACAGGGGAGAAATGAGCAGTTCTTC
cdr3_aa: CASSVEGQGRNEQFF
clone_size: -
j_call: TRBJ2-1
v_call: TRBV9
d_call: TRBD1

cdr3_nt: TGTGCCAGCAGCTTAGGTCCGAGCAGCATAAACATTCAGTACTTC
cdr3_aa: CASSLGPSSINIQYF
clone_size: -
j_call: TRBJ2-4
v_call: TRBV7-2
d_call: -

cdr3_nt: TGTGCCAGCAGCTTAGCGCCCACCGGGGAGCTGTTTTTT
cdr3_aa: CASSLAPTGELFF
clone_size: -
j_call: TRBJ2-2
v_call: TRBV7-2
d_call: -

cdr3_nt: TGTGCCTGGAGTAGGGCTTCCGCGGGACAGGGGCGACGACAGCCCCAGCATTTT
cdr3_aa: CAWSRASAGQGRRQPQHF
clone_size: -
j_call: TRBJ1-5
v_call: TRBV30
d_call: TRBD1

cdr3_nt: TGTGCCAGCAGCCGACAAAGACTAGCAGAATGGGATGAGCAGTTCTTC
cdr3_aa: CASSRQRLAEWDEQFF
clone_size: -
j_call: TRBJ2-1
v_call: TRBV7-9
d_call: TRBD2

cdr3_nt: TGTGCCAGTAGTATGGTTCACGGGGCCACAGATACGCAGTATTTT
cdr3_aa: CASSMVHGATDTQYF
clone_size: -
j_call: TRBJ2-3
v_call: TRBV19
d_call: -

cdr3_nt: TGTGCCAGCAGTTACTCAGGGGGTTTGGAGCAGTTCTTC
cdr3_aa: CASSYSGGLEQFF
clone_size: -
j_call: TRBJ2-1
v_call: TRBV6-5
d_call: -

cdr3_nt: TGCGCCAGCAGCTTGAATGGGGGGCCGAACACTGAAGCTTTCTTT
cdr3_aa: CASSLNGGPNTEAFF
clone_size: -
j_call: TRBJ1-1
v_call: TRBV5-1
d_call: -

cdr3_nt: TGTGCCTGGAGTCTAGGAGCTGAAGCTTTCTTT
cdr3_aa: CAWSLGAEAFF
clone_size: -
j_call: TRBJ1-1
v_call: TRBV30
d_call: -

cdr3_nt: TGTGCCACCAGCAGAGATTTGGGGGAGGGCGAGCAGTACTTC
cdr3_aa: CATSRDLGEGEQYF
clone_size: -
j_call: TRBJ2-7
v_call: TRBV15
d_call: TRBD2

cdr3_nt: TGTGCCAGCACCACCTTTGGGCCCCAGCATTTT
cdr3_aa: CASTTFGPQHF
clone_size: -
j_call: TRBJ1-5
v_call: TRBV28
d_call: -

cdr3_nt: TGCGCCAGCAGCTTGGGATTAGGAGTGGGAGTTTCTGGAAACACCATATATTTT
cdr3_aa: CASSLGLGVGVSGNTIYF
clone_size: -
j_call: TRBJ1-3
v_call: TRBV5-1
d_call: -

cdr3_nt: TGTGCCAGCAGTTATCCGACAGGAGTGGGTTCTGGGGCCAACGTCCTGACTTTC
cdr3_aa: CASSYPTGVGSGANVLTF
clone_size: -
j_call: TRBJ2-6
v_call: TRBV6-2/TRBV6-3
d_call: -

cdr3_nt: TGTGCCAGCAGAGCCCCCGGGGATACGCAGTATTTT
cdr3_aa: CASRAPGDTQYF
clone_size: -
j_call: TRBJ2-3
v_call: TRBV28
d_call: -

cdr3_nt: TGTGCCAGCAGCCCGACCCGAGGGGCCCCGGTTCCCCAGCATTTT
cdr3_aa: CASSPTRGAPVPQHF
clone_size: -
j_call: TRBJ1-5
v_call: TRBV7-8
d_call: -

cdr3_nt: TGTGCCAGCACCCGACCCCCCAACTTTGGCGGGACAGGGGGCCGGGGCACTGAAGCTTTCTTT
cdr3_aa: CASTRPPNFGGTGGRGTEAFF
clone_size: -
j_call: TRBJ1-1
v_call: TRBV21-1
d_call: -

cdr3_nt: TGTGCCAGTAGTCGACAGATTTTCGGCACTGAAGCTTTCTTT
cdr3_aa: CASSRQIFGTEAFF
clone_size: -
j_call: TRBJ1-1
v_call: TRBV19
d_call: -

cdr3_nt: TGCAGCGTTGCCGTGGGACAGGGCTATGCGTCTGGCTACACCTTC
cdr3_aa: CSVAVGQGYASGYTF
clone_size: -
j_call: TRBJ1-2
v_call: TRBV29-1
d_call: TRBD1

cdr3_nt: TGTGCCAGCAGCCAAGCAGGAACAAAGACAGGGGTCGTCACCGGGGAGCTGTTTTTT
cdr3_aa: CASSQAGTKTGVVTGELFF
clone_size: -
j_call: TRBJ2-2
v_call: TRBV4-2
d_call: TRBD1

cdr3_nt: TGTGCCAGCAGTGAAGATCTGTCAGCGTACAATGAGCAGTTCTTC
cdr3_aa: CASSEDLSAYNEQFF
clone_size: -
j_call: TRBJ2-1
v_call: TRBV2
d_call: -

cdr3_nt: TGTGCCAGTAAGGTGGGGGGAGGGCAACACACCGGGGAGCTGTTTTTT
cdr3_aa: CASKVGGGQHTGELFF
clone_size: -
j_call: TRBJ2-2
v_call: TRBV19
d_call: TRBD2

cdr3_nt: TGTGCCAGCAGCCGATCAGGGACTAGCCTTCGGAATGAGCAGTTCTTC
cdr3_aa: CASSRSGTSLRNEQFF
clone_size: -
j_call: TRBJ2-1
v_call: TRBV7-9
d_call: TRBD2

cdr3_nt: TGTGCCACCACTCTAAGGCGGGACACTGAAGCTTTCTTT
cdr3_aa: CATTLRRDTEAFF
clone_size: -
j_call: TRBJ1-1
v_call: TRBV19
d_call: -

cdr3_nt: TGCGCCAGCAGTCAATCGGGGTCAGATGAGCAGTTCTTC
cdr3_aa: CASSQSGSDEQFF
clone_size: -
j_call: TRBJ2-1
v_call: TRBV23-1
d_call: -

cdr3_nt: TGTGCCAGCAGTTATAGGATCGCAGCCCCCTACAATGAGCAGTTCTTC
cdr3_aa: CASSYRIAAPYNEQFF
clone_size: -
j_call: TRBJ2-1
v_call: TRBV6-2/TRBV6-3
d_call: -